These T cell receptor beta chains were read from a single sample in a study of blood T cell repertoires in COVID-19. Using immunoSEQ multiplex PCR, the repertoire was profiled, and TCRdb retains in-frame clones only, with some absent. Of a few hundred thousand clones in the sample, about 91% were seen once. The material sequenced was peripheral blood. Receptor source: a woman between 35 and 50 years old who had recovered from COVID-19. CDR3s include the opening cysteine and the closing phenylalanine or tryptophan. The D gene is left open where the match is weak. Size is omitted from some rows. Given values are once, few, many or a class for expanded clones.

length	V	J	D	size	DNA	CDR3
18	TRBV25-1	TRBJ2-1	.	.	TGTGCCAGCAGTTCCCGGCTGAAGACTGAGCGGTGGGGCAATGAGCAGTTCTTC	CASSSRLKTERWGNEQFF
15	TRBV9	TRBJ2-3	TRBD2	.	TGTGCCAGCAGCGTACTAGCGGAGAATACAGATACGCAGTATTTT	CASSVLAENTDTQYF
15	TRBV10-2	TRBJ2-2	TRBD1	.	TGCGCCAGCAGTGATGGGACAGAGAACACCGGGGAGCTGTTTTTT	CASSDGTENTGELFF
17	TRBV2	TRBJ2-4	TRBD2	once	TGTGCCAGCACGGTGGGACTAGCGGGGGTTTATAAAAACATTCAGTACTTC	CASTVGLAGVYKNIQYF
13	TRBV6-5	TRBJ2-2	TRBD1	.	TGTGCCAGCAGCCAGGGGGCCACCGGGGAGCTGTTTTTT	CASSQGATGELFF
19	TRBV28	TRBJ1-6	TRBD1	.	TGTGCCAGCAGTTCGTCCGGGACAGGGGGCTTAACCTATAATTCACCCCTCCACTTT	CASSSSGTGGLTYNSPLHF
15	TRBV7-9	TRBJ1-1	.	.	TGTGCCAGCAGCGCAAACCAGGGGTGGTACACTGAAGCTTTCTTT	CASSANQGWYTEAFF
17	TRBV5-1	TRBJ2-3	.	.	TGCGCCAGCAGCTTGAAGGCAGGGCTCTTGTTAGTTGATACGCAGTATTTT	CASSLKAGLLLVDTQYF
13	TRBV19	TRBJ1-5	.	.	TGTGCCAGTAAAACCACGGGCAATCAGCCCCAGCATTTT	CASKTTGNQPQHF
16	TRBV5-4	TRBJ2-1	TRBD2	.	TGTGCCAGCAGCCCGGGGGGGTTGCTCTCCTACAATGAGCAGTTCTTC	CASSPGGLLSYNEQFF
18	TRBV7-3	TRBJ2-6	TRBD1	.	TGTGCCAGCAGCACCACCGGGACAGGGGTGTCAGGGGCCAACGTCCTGACTTTC	CASSTTGTGVSGANVLTF
13	TRBV12-3/TRBV12-4	TRBJ1-2	TRBD1	.	TGTGCCAGCAGTTCGACAGGGACAGATGGCTACACCTTC	CASSSTGTDGYTF
13	TRBV3-1/TRBV3-2	TRBJ1-2	.	once	TGTGCCAGCAGCCTCCCATCCCACTATGGCTACACCTTC	CASSLPSHYGYTF
14	TRBV5-1	TRBJ1-1	.	.	TGCGCCAGCAGCTTGCGTGGCTTGAACACTGAAGCTTTCTTT	CASSLRGLNTEAFF
13	TRBV24-1	TRBJ1-1	.	once	TGTGCCACCAGTGATTTGGACAGTACTGAAGCTTTCTTT	CATSDLDSTEAFF
14	TRBV6-5	TRBJ1-1	.	.	TGTGCCAGCAGTATAGACGGGTGGAACACTGAAGCTTTCTTT	CASSIDGWNTEAFF
13	TRBV12-5	TRBJ1-2	.	.	TGTGCTAGTGGTTTGGGAGGCCGGTATGGCTACACCTTC	CASGLGGRYGYTF
15	TRBV5-1	TRBJ2-5	.	.	TGCGCCAGCAGCGCCCGGTGGCAGGGACAAGAGACCCAGTACTTC	CASSARWQGQETQYF
14	TRBV5-1	TRBJ1-2	TRBD1	.	TGCGCCTCAAACGACAGGGGGCTTCGGGATGGCTACACCTTC	CASNDRGLRDGYTF
11	TRBV29-1	TRBJ1-1	TRBD1	.	TGCAGCGCTTGGGGGACAGCTGAAGCTTTCTTT	CSAWGTAEAFF
13	TRBV5-1	TRBJ2-5	.	.	TGCGCCAGCAGCTTGGACAGAAGGAAGACCCAGTACTTC	CASSLDRRKTQYF
16	TRBV6-6	TRBJ1-5	.	.	TGTGCCAGCAGTTACTCAGGGGCAGGAGAGATACAGCCCCAGCATTTT	CASSYSGAGEIQPQHF
15	TRBV12-5	TRBJ1-1	TRBD1	.	TGTGCTAGTGGTTTGGTAGGCAGGGGGCGAGGTGAAGCTTTCTTT	CASGLVGRGRGEAFF
13	TRBV11-2	TRBJ2-1	.	few	TGTGCCAGCAGCATAGCGAGGCTTAATGAGCAGTTCTTC	CASSIARLNEQFF
15	TRBV6-5	TRBJ2-5	.	.	TGTGCCAGCAGTTTTGGCAAGGGGTATTACCCGACCCAGTACTTC	CASSFGKGYYPTQYF
16	TRBV7-9	TRBJ2-3	TRBD1	.	TGTGCCAGCAGCCGAACACAGGGGACGTTCCCAGATACGCAGTATTTT	CASSRTQGTFPDTQYF
21	TRBV2	TRBJ2-1	TRBD1	once	TGTGCCAGCAGTGTGGGCCGCAGGGGGCGCGGTGTTGGCGGACCTTACAATGAGCAGTTCTTC	CASSVGRRGRGVGGPYNEQFF
15	TRBV28	TRBJ2-3	.	.	TGTGCCAGCAGTGGGGCTCTCCGGAAGGCAGATACGCAGTATTTT	CASSGALRKADTQYF
16	TRBV5-1	TRBJ2-3	TRBD2	.	TGCGCCAGCAGTTTTGGTCTAGCGGGAAACACAGATACGCAGTATTTT	CASSFGLAGNTDTQYF
12	TRBV10-2	TRBJ1-2	.	.	TGCGCCAGCATGGAGGGGAACTATGGCTACACCTTC	CASMEGNYGYTF
13	TRBV6-5	TRBJ2-5	.	.	TGTGCCAGCAGTCCGGGAATTCAAGAGACCCAGTACTTC	CASSPGIQETQYF
12	TRBV28	TRBJ2-7	.	.	TGTGCCAGCAGTGCGGTTACCTACGAGCAGTACTTC	CASSAVTYEQYF
13	TRBV6-5	TRBJ1-6	.	.	TGTGCCGCCCACCAGGGGTATAATTCACCCCTCCACTTT	CAAHQGYNSPLHF
15	TRBV6-6	TRBJ1-3	.	.	TGTGCCAGCGCTGGGGGCTCCGTCTTTGGAAACACCATATATTTT	CASAGGSVFGNTIYF
15	TRBV19	TRBJ2-4	TRBD2	.	TGTGCCAGTGGGGGGGAGGGGCTACCCAAAAACATTCAGTACTTC	CASGGEGLPKNIQYF
13	TRBV30	TRBJ1-1	TRBD1	.	TGTGCCTGGTTAGGACAGGGAACTTCTCGAGCTTTCTTT	CAWLGQGTSRAFF
19	TRBV4-1	TRBJ1-4	TRBD1	few	TGCGCCAGCAGCTACGACGAAGCTGGGACAGGAGCAACTAATGAAAAACTGTTTTTT	CASSYDEAGTGATNEKLFF
14	TRBV4-3	TRBJ1-2	.	.	TGCGCCAGCAGCCACCAGACAGACGCCTATGGCTACACCTTC	CASSHQTDAYGYTF
17	TRBV6-2/TRBV6-3	TRBJ2-1	.	few	TGTGCCAGCAGTTACTCACCTCCGACAGGTATCTACAATGAGCAGTTCTTC	CASSYSPPTGIYNEQFF
12	TRBV2	TRBJ1-1	.	.	TGTGCCGTTCACAGGGAGAACACTGAAGCTTTCTTT	CAVHRENTEAFF
14	TRBV6-4	TRBJ1-1	.	.	TGTGCCAGCAGAAGCAGGGGTGTGAACACTGAAGCTTTCTTT	CASRSRGVNTEAFF
15	TRBV5-5	TRBJ1-3	.	.	TGTGCCAGCAGCTACGGGACAATCTCTGGAAACACCATATATTTT	CASSYGTISGNTIYF
13	TRBV4-2	TRBJ1-3	.	.	TGTGCCAGCAGCCAAGATAGGAGGCGGACCATATATTTT	CASSQDRRRTIYF
14	TRBV7-3	TRBJ1-6	.	.	TGTGCCAGCAGCTTAAAGGGAGGCAATTCACCCCTCCACTTT	CASSLKGGNSPLHF
18	TRBV4-1	TRBJ1-4	.	.	TGCGCCAGCAGCCAAGATTTTTTACAGGCTGGTATTGTCGTAAAACTGTTTTTT	CASSQDFLQAGIVVKLFF
14	TRBV10-1	TRBJ1-1	TRBD1	.	TGCGCCAGCAGTGAGGGTTGGGGACAGGGTCGTGCTTTCTTT	CASSEGWGQGRAFF
13	TRBV28	TRBJ1-3	.	.	TGTGCCAGCAGTTTCGGGGCTGGAAACACCATATATTTT	CASSFGAGNTIYF
17	TRBV7-8	TRBJ1-5	TRBD1	few	TGTGCCAGCAGCCGTAGAGGGACAGGGAGTGCGGTTCAGCCCCAGCATTTT	CASSRRGTGSAVQPQHF
15	TRBV9	TRBJ2-1	.	.	TGTGCCAGCAGCGCCCCACCGGGGGATTACAATGAGCAGTTCTTC	CASSAPPGDYNEQFF
14	TRBV7-9	TRBJ1-4	.	.	TGTGCCAGCAGCTTGGGGCAGGCCAATGAAAAACTGTTTTTT	CASSLGQANEKLFF
16	TRBV4-2	TRBJ2-5	TRBD2	.	TGTGCCAGCAGCCAAGATAAACTAGCGGGGGTAGAGACCCAGTACTTC	CASSQDKLAGVETQYF
12	TRBV7-9	TRBJ1-2	TRBD1	.	TGTGCCAGCAGTCGGACAGGGCTTGGCTACACCTTC	CASSRTGLGYTF
17	TRBV9	TRBJ1-2	.	.	TGTGCCAGCAGCGTAGTTCTGGTCTGGGACAATAACTATGGCTACACCTTC	CASSVVLVWDNNYGYTF
14	TRBV9	TRBJ1-1	TRBD1	.	TGTGCCAGCAGCCCCCGACAGGGTTTCCCTGAAGCTTTCTTT	CASSPRQGFPEAFF
12	TRBV30	TRBJ2-5	.	.	TGTGCCTGGACGGGTTACGAAGAGACCCAGTACTTC	CAWTGYEETQYF
12	TRBV24-1	TRBJ1-2	.	once	TGTGCCACCAGTGAACGGGGCTATGGCTACACCTTC	CATSERGYGYTF
16	TRBV5-5	TRBJ2-2	TRBD2	.	TGTGCCAGCAGCTTGGCTCCTAGCGGGGGAACCGGGGAGCTGTTTTTT	CASSLAPSGGTGELFF
14	TRBV10-2	TRBJ1-5	.	once	TGCGCCAGCACCGGAGGGGCGATCAATCAGCCCCAGCATTTT	CASTGGAINQPQHF
13	TRBV11-2	TRBJ2-2	TRBD2	.	TGTGCCAGCAGCACCGGGGGGACCGGGGAGCTGTTTTTT	CASSTGGTGELFF